A selection of T cell receptor beta chains follows, all from one sample in a study of blood T cell repertoires in COVID-19. Sequenced by immunoSEQ multiplex PCR; TCRdb stores in-frame clones only, minus some. The table lists 150,000 to 200,000 clones, 86% of them singletons. The specimen sequenced was peripheral blood. Receptors were obtained from a man between 60 and 70 years old with acute or convalescent COVID-19. Both conserved end residues are part of each CDR3. The D gene is left open where the match is weak. Part of the rows lack a size; the others show once, few, many or a class for expanded clones.

>TRBD1|NA|TRBJ2-7|TRBV30
TGTGCCTGGAGTAGCCCAGGGGGCGGCCACGAGCAGTACTTC
CAWSSPGGGHEQYF
>TRBD1|NA|TRBJ1-6|TRBV30
TGTGCCTGGAGTGTACTGGGGACAGGCTATTCACCCCTCCACTTT
CAWSVLGTGYSPLHF
>TRBD1|once|TRBJ1-1|TRBV28
TGTGCCAGCAGTCCCCGGACAGGGAACACTGAAGCTTTCTTT
CASSPRTGNTEAFF
>NA|NA|TRBJ2-7|TRBV3-1/TRBV3-2
TGTGCCAGCAGCCGGCGGGGCAGCTCCTACGAGCAGTACTTC
CASSRRGSSYEQYF
>TRBD2|NA|TRBJ2-1|TRBV10-1
TGCGCCAGCAGTGTCCGACGACTAGCGGGAGGGCCCCGGGTATATGAGCAGTTCTTC
CASSVRRLAGGPRVYEQFF
>TRBD1|NA|TRBJ1-1|TRBV6-5
TGTGCCAGCAGTTACTGGCAGGGGGCTGAAGCTTTCTTT
CASSYWQGAEAFF
>NA|NA|TRBJ2-6|TRBV29-1
TGCAGCGTTGTTGGCAGGGGGGCCGGGGCCAACGTCCTGACTTTC
CSVVGRGAGANVLTF
>NA|once|TRBJ1-6|TRBV18
TGTGCCAGCTCACCATTTCGGGGTTTGGATAATTCACCCCTCCACTTT
CASSPFRGLDNSPLHF
>NA|few|TRBJ2-2|TRBV28
TGTGCCAGCAGTTTGGGTCAGGACACCGGGGAGCTGTTTTTT
CASSLGQDTGELFF
>NA|few|TRBJ2-6|TRBV6-2/TRBV6-3
TGTGCCAGCAGTTCGGTGTACTCTGGGGCCAACGTCCTGACTTTC
CASSSVYSGANVLTF
>TRBD2|NA|TRBJ2-2|TRBV2
TGTGCCAGCAGTGGAAGACTAGCGGGAGTGGCCGGGGAGCTGTTTTTT
CASSGRLAGVAGELFF
>NA|NA|TRBJ1-1|TRBV30
TGTGCCTCGACCCGGGGAGCGAACACTGAAGCTTTCTTT
CASTRGANTEAFF
>TRBD1|NA|TRBJ1-4|TRBV2
TGTGCCAGCACTGACCGGGACAGAGAAAAACTGTTTTTT
CASTDRDREKLFF
>TRBD1|NA|TRBJ1-3|TRBV27
TGTGCCAGCCGATTAAAATCCGGGACAGGGAAAGGAGCTGGAAACACCATATATTTT
CASRLKSGTGKGAGNTIYF
>TRBD2|NA|TRBJ2-3|TRBV6-2/TRBV6-3
TGTGCCAGCAGCGGCGGGGGGGATACGCAGTATTTT
CASSGGGDTQYF
>NA|NA|TRBJ1-2|TRBV7-9
TGTGCCAGCAGCAAATTTACAGAGACCTATGGCTACACCTTC
CASSKFTETYGYTF
>NA|NA|TRBJ2-2|TRBV5-1
TGCGCCAGCAGCTTGGCCAACGACAGGCTAACCGGGGAGCTGTTTTTT
CASSLANDRLTGELFF
>TRBD1|once|TRBJ1-4|TRBV10-3
TGTGCCATCAGTCCACAGGGGTCTAATGAAAAACTGTTTTTT
CAISPQGSNEKLFF
>NA|NA|TRBJ1-1|TRBV2
TGTGCCAGCAGTGACCAGGGGAACACTGAAGCTTTCTTT
CASSDQGNTEAFF
>NA|NA|TRBJ2-1|TRBV4-1
TGCGCCAGCACCCTAGCTCCAGATAGGGATGAGCAGTTCTTC
CASTLAPDRDEQFF
>TRBD1|NA|TRBJ2-7|TRBV5-1
TGCGCCAGCAGCCTCACCCAGGGGGCCTACGAGCAGTACTTC
CASSLTQGAYEQYF
>TRBD1|NA|TRBJ1-2|TRBV9
TGTGCCAGCAGCGTAATACCGGGAGGACAGGGGATAGGAGGCTACACCTTC
CASSVIPGGQGIGGYTF
>TRBD2|NA|TRBJ2-7|TRBV15
TGTGCCACCAGTCGGAGGTCCTGGGCGGGAGGCCCAACCTACGAGCAGTACTTC
CATSRRSWAGGPTYEQYF
>TRBD2|NA|TRBJ2-7|TRBV28
TGTGCCAGCAGTCCCACCGGACTAGCGGGAGGCGAGCAGTACTTC
CASSPTGLAGGEQYF
>NA|NA|TRBJ2-5|TRBV27
TGTGCCAGCAGTCTCCGGAGTCGGGAGACCCAGTACTTC
CASSLRSRETQYF
>TRBD2|NA|TRBJ2-7|TRBV10-3
TGTGCCATCAGTGAGCTGACCCCACGGACTAGCGGGTTTAGCCGCTCCTACGAGCAGTACTTC
CAISELTPRTSGFSRSYEQYF
>NA|NA|TRBJ1-4|TRBV15
TGTGCCTCATCGAAACAGGCTTTTAATGAAAAACTGTTTTTT
CASSKQAFNEKLFF
>NA|NA|TRBJ1-6|TRBV6-5
TGTGCCACACTATGGTTTGCCAGCGCGAATTCACCCCTCCACTTT
CATLWFASANSPLHF
>TRBD2|NA|TRBJ2-2|TRBV9
TGTGCCAGCAGCTCAAGTAGCGGGGGGAACACCGGGGAGCTGTTTTTT
CASSSSSGGNTGELFF
>NA|NA|TRBJ2-1|TRBV19
TGTGCCAGTAAGGCGGAGAGCTCCTACAATGAGCAGTTCTTC
CASKAESSYNEQFF
>NA|NA|TRBJ1-5|TRBV19
TGTGCCAGTAGTGCGGGGAATAGCAATCAGCCCCAGCATTTT
CASSAGNSNQPQHF
>NA|NA|TRBJ2-7|TRBV7-2
TGTGCCAGCATGGGGAGCACCTACGAGCAGTACTTC
CASMGSTYEQYF
>TRBD1|NA|TRBJ1-2|TRBV6-6
TGTGCCAGCAGTTACTTCGGGGGACAGGGAGAAATGACCTTC
CASSYFGGQGEMTF
>NA|NA|TRBJ2-1|TRBV18
TGTGCCAGCTCACCCCGAGGGGGCTCCTACAATGAGCAGTTCTTC
CASSPRGGSYNEQFF
>NA|NA|TRBJ2-5|TRBV2
TGTGCCAGCAGTGCCTCCCGGGAGACCCAGTACTTC
CASSASRETQYF
>NA|NA|TRBJ1-3|TRBV28
TGTGCCAGCATTCGGGGTTTTGGAAACACCATATATTTT
CASIRGFGNTIYF
>NA|NA|TRBJ1-3|TRBV7-2
TGTGCCAGCAGACCTGACAGCCTCTCTGGAAACACCATATATTTT
CASRPDSLSGNTIYF
>NA|NA|TRBJ1-2|TRBV18
TGTGCCAGCTCACTATCGATACTCTATGGCTACACCTTC
CASSLSILYGYTF
>NA|NA|TRBJ2-7|TRBV21-1
TGTGCCAGCAGCGCGCTCTACGAGCAGTACTTC
CASSALYEQYF
>TRBD1|NA|TRBJ2-7|TRBV6-5
TGTGCCAGCAGTCGACAGGGTTATACCTACGAGCAGTACTTC
CASSRQGYTYEQYF
>NA|once|TRBJ2-1|TRBV7-3
TGTGCCAGCAGCTTAGGCCGCTCCTACAATGAGCAGTTCTTC
CASSLGRSYNEQFF
>NA|NA|TRBJ1-6|TRBV5-4
TGTGCCAGCAGAATCCGGGACACCTATAATTCACCCCTCCACTTT
CASRIRDTYNSPLHF
>NA|NA|TRBJ1-6|TRBV30
TGTGCCTGGAGTGTCTCGGGATATAATTCACCCCTCCACTTT
CAWSVSGYNSPLHF
>NA|NA|TRBJ2-1|TRBV28
TGTGCCAGCACTCCCCAGGGCTTCTACAATGAGCAGTTCTTC
CASTPQGFYNEQFF
>TRBD1|once|TRBJ2-7|TRBV4-2
TGTGCCAGCAGCCCCCGGGACAGGAACTCGGAGCAGTACTTC
CASSPRDRNSEQYF
>NA|NA|TRBJ2-3|TRBV7-2
TGTGCCAGCAGCTTAGCCCGGAGCACAGATACGCAGTATTTT
CASSLARSTDTQYF
>NA|NA|TRBJ1-1|TRBV5-1
TGCGCCAGCAGCTGGTTAACAGGGAACACTGAAGCTTTCTTT
CASSWLTGNTEAFF